This T cell receptor beta chain stems from a study of cytomegalovirus exposure and HLA in healthy donors. Study-level background: In terms of ancestry, the Caucasian-associated cluster contained 75% to 90% of the approximately 400 genotyped donors.

Regarding this clone: What it binds is unknown. The junction differs from germline at one of its ends, possibly a read error.

Primers included in the PCR were 60 Vbeta and 13 Jbeta primers. The repertoire was sequenced with immunoSEQ multiplex PCR; TCRdb's copy has only in-frame clones and lacks some. The data contain over 110,000 clones, approximately 78% of them singletons. This CDR3 region has 16 residues. The germline CDR1 and CDR2 sequences are SEHNR and FQNEAQ (reference sequence). Whereas donors were nominally healthy upon sampling, unrecorded immune exposures were probable. Study observations and caveats: Association of a missense DCLRE1C variant with TCR beta V- and J-gene trimming was reported in a later analysis.

The chain links TRBV7-9 to TRBJ1-1, with 8 bases aligning to TRBD1. The clonotype was recovered from a woman in her thirties or forties in good health and CMV-seropositive. The sample comprised PBMCs. The DNA of the CDR3 is TGTTCCAGCAGCTTAGCGACCGCAGGGGGCGAGACTGAAGCTTTCTTT. Encoded protein: CSSSLATAGGETEAFF.